This T cell receptor (beta chain) was sequenced during a study of post-analysis software for immune sequencing data. V shed 4 bases and J shed 1 base, with 11 bases lying between them. Germline-derived CDR1 and CDR2 are SGHRS and YFSETQ. This CDR3 has 14 residues. This clonotype came up a few times. Its antigen is undetermined. Presence of unique molecular identifiers characterized the TCR beta cDNA libraries. In TCRdb, the PCR reads were re-called with MiXCR into one record per CDR3 protein. The table shows about 540,000 distinct CDR3 sequences, with roughly 34% occurring only once. Overall study findings and caveats: Compared with controls, patients had more of about 5 TRBV segments, including TRBV5-6, TRBV5-1 and TRBV20-1. Pronounced co-clustering by F measure was evident among identically batched samples.

The specimen sequenced was blood. The V and J genes are TRBV5-1 and TRBJ1-2; no firm D call. This TCR was sampled from a girl aged 2-17 years with multiple sclerosis. The CDR3 coding sequence is TGCGCCAGCAGCCCCCTGGACGGTAACTATGGCTACACCTTC. It specifies CASSPLDGNYGYTF.